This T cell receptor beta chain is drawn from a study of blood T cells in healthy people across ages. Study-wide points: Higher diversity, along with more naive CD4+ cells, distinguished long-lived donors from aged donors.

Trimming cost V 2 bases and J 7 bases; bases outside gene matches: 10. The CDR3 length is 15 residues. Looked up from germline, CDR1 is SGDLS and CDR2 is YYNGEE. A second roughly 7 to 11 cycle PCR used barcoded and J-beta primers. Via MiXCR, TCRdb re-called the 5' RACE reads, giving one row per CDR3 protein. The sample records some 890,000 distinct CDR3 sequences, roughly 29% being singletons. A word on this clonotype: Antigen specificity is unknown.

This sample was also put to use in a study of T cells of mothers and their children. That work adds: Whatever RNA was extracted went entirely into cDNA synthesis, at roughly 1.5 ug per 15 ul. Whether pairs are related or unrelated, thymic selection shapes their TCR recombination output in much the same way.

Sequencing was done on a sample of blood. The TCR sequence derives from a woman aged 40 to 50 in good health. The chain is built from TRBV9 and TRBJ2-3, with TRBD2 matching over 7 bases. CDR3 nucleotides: TGTGCCAGCAGCGTTACTGGGACTACCACGAATACGCAGTATTTT. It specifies CASSVTGTTTNTQYF.